This TCR beta chain was found in a study of blood T cell repertoires in COVID-19. Overall study context: Specimens from acute and convalescent COVID-19 originated in the United States, Italy and Spain. PBMCs, B-cell-depleted T cells, or T cells were the source of the cDNA or gDNA that made up the material.

The CDR3 runs to 16 residues. The germline gives CDR1 SGHAT, CDR2 FQNNGV. Unmatched junction bases numbered 7, after V lost 5 bases and J lost 0 bases. Original data processing: For nucleated cells, counts were estimated from reference gene primer amplification. Clones were read by immunoSEQ multiplex PCR, and TCRdb kept only the in-frame ones, dropping some. V and J calls and clone size are those listed in that table; D and trimming were worked out from the DNA. The sample records approximately 270,000 clones, about 79% being singletons. Material for sequencing was peripheral blood. The source is an older man with acute or convalescent COVID-19. V is TRBV11-2 and J is TRBJ2-7; 10 bases are shared with TRBD2. CDR3 bases: TGTGCCAGCAGCCGAATTAGCGGGGGGAGCTCCTACGAGCAGTACTTC. Its translation is CASSRISGGSSYEQYF.